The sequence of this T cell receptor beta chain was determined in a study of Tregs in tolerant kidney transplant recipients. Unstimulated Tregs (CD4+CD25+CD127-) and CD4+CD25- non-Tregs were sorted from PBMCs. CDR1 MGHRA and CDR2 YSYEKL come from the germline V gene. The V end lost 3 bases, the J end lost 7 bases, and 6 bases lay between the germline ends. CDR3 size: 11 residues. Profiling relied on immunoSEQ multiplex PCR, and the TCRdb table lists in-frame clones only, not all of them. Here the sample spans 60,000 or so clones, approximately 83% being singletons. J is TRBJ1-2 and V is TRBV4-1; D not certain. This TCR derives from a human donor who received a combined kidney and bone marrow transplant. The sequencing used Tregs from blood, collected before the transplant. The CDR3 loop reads CASSHAGGYTF. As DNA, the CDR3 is TGCGCCAGCAGCCATGCGGGTGGCTACACCTTC.